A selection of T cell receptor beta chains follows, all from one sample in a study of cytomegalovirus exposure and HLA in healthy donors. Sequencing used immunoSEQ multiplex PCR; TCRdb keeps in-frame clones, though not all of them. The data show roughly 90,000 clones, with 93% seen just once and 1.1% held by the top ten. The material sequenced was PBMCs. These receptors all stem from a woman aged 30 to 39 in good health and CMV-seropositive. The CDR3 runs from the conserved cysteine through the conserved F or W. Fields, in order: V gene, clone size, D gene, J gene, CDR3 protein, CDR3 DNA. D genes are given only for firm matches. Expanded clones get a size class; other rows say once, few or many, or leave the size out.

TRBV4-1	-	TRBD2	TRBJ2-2	CASSQAGTSGLRIRAGELFF	TGCGCCAGCAGCCAGGCCGGGACTAGCGGGTTACGGATCAGGGCCGGGGAGCTGTTTTTT
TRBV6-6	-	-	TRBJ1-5	CASRAQGSQPQHF	TGTGCCAGCAGGGCACAGGGATCTCAGCCCCAGCATTTT
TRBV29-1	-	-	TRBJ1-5	CSVGGGANQPQHF	TGCAGCGTTGGGGGGGGTGCAAATCAGCCCCAGCATTTT
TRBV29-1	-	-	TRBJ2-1	CSVEEGRGRNEQFF	TGCAGCGTTGAAGAGGGCAGGGGTCGGAATGAGCAGTTCTTC
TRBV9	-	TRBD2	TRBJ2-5	CASSPGLAGGPQETQYF	TGTGCCAGCAGCCCAGGACTAGCGGGAGGGCCACAGGAGACCCAGTACTTC
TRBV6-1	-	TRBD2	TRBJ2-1	CASSELAGGFTNEQFF	TGTGCCAGCAGTGAACTAGCGGGAGGTTTTACCAATGAGCAGTTCTTC
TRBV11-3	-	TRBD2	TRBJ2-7	CASSLGGGSTDEQYF	TGTGCCAGCAGCTTAGGGGGCGGGAGTACCGACGAGCAGTACTTC
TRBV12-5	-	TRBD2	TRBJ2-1	CASGFGAGRPTYEQFF	TGTGCTAGTGGGTTCGGAGCGGGGAGGCCGACCTATGAGCAGTTCTTC
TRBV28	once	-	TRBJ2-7	CASSFARDSYEQYF	TGTGCCAGCAGTTTCGCCAGGGACTCCTACGAGCAGTACTTC
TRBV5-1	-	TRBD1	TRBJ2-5	CASSSPVGRGRGETQYF	TGCGCCAGCAGCAGTCCTGTGGGCAGGGGGCGCGGGGAGACCCAGTACTTC
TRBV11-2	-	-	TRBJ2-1	CASSFGPGLADEQFF	TGTGCCAGCAGCTTCGGACCGGGCTTAGCGGATGAGCAGTTCTTC
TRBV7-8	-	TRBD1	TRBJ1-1	CASSYISGGMNTEAFF	TGTGCCAGCAGCTATATTTCAGGGGGCATGAACACTGAAGCTTTCTTT
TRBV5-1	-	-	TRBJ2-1	CASSFSGSLNEQFF	TGCGCCAGCAGCTTTTCAGGTTCTCTCAATGAGCAGTTCTTC
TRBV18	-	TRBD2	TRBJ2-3	CASSPGLAGGTDTQYF	TGTGCCAGCTCACCGGGACTAGCGGGGGGCACAGATACGCAGTATTTT
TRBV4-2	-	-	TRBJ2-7	CASSQEITSYEQYF	TGTGCCAGCAGCCAAGAAATAACATCCTACGAGCAGTACTTC
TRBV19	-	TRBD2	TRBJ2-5	CASSIDLRLAGGETQYF	TGTGCCAGTAGTATAGACCTACGACTAGCGGGAGGAGAGACCCAGTACTTC
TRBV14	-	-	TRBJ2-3	CASSVRGWGTDTQYF	TGTGCCAGCAGCGTACGAGGTTGGGGCACAGATACGCAGTATTTT
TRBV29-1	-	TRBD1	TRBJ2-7	CSVEGVGGTGGSGQYF	TGCAGCGTTGAAGGTGTTGGCGGGACAGGCGGGTCTGGGCAGTACTTC
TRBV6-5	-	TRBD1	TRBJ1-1	CASSYNNRGNTEAFF	TGTGCCAGCAGTTACAACAACAGGGGGAACACTGAAGCTTTCTTT
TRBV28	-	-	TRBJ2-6	CASSASRVYGANVLTF	TGTGCCAGCAGTGCCAGCAGGGTGTACGGGGCCAACGTCCTGACTTTC
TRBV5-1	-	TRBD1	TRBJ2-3	CASSLAGRGRADTQYF	TGCGCCAGCAGCTTGGCCGGTAGGGGGCGGGCGGATACGCAGTATTTT
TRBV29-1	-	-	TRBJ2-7	CSVQGDNPRQYF	TGCAGCGTCCAGGGCGATAATCCAAGGCAGTACTTC
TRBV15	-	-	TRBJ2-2	CATIDSRFGGTGELFF	TGTGCCACCATCGATTCTCGGTTTGGAGGAACCGGGGAGCTGTTTTTT
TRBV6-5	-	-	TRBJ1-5	CASSYSGHSNQPQHF	TGTGCCAGCAGTTACTCGGGGCATAGCAATCAGCCCCAGCATTTT
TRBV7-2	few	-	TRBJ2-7	CASSSSSEQYF	TGTGCCAGCAGCTCCTCGAGTGAGCAGTACTTC
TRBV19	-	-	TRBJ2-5	CASSPPRGAGETQYF	TGTGCCAGTAGTCCCCCCCGGGGGGCCGGGGAGACCCAGTACTTC
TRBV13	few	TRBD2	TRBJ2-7	CASSFVRGGRSSYEQYF	TGTGCCAGCAGCTTCGTACGTGGCGGGAGGAGCTCCTACGAGCAGTACTTC
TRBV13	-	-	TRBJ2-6	CASSSGDDSSSGANVLTF	TGTGCCAGCAGCTCAGGAGATGATTCCAGTTCTGGGGCCAACGTCCTGACTTTC
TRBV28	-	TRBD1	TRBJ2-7	CASSRRDRGTHEQYF	TGTGCCAGCAGCCGCCGGGACAGGGGGACCCACGAGCAGTACTTC
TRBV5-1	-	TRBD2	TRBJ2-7	CASSGGLAGTYEQYF	TGCGCCAGCAGCGGGGGACTAGCGGGAACCTACGAGCAGTACTTC
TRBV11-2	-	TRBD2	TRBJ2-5	CASSRTSGRQGETQYF	TGTGCCAGCAGCCGGACTAGCGGGAGGCAGGGGGAGACCCAGTACTTC
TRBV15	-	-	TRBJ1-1	CATSRLAGMNTEAFF	TGTGCCACCAGCAGACTCGCCGGGATGAACACTGAAGCTTTCTTT
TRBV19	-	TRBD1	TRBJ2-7	CASTPPGQLSSYEQYF	TGTGCCAGTACCCCCCCGGGACAGCTTAGCTCCTACGAGCAGTACTTC
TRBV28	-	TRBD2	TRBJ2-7	CASSLFKRDRLAGGPSYEQYF	TGTGCCAGCAGTTTATTTAAAAGGGACAGACTAGCGGGAGGGCCGTCGTACGAGCAGTACTTC
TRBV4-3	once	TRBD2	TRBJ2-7	CASSLRASLAGGLSYEQYF	TGCGCCAGCAGTCTAAGGGCATCACTAGCGGGAGGCCTATCCTACGAGCAGTACTTC
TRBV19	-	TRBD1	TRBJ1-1	CASSIRDRGRMNTEAFF	TGTGCCAGTAGTATCAGGGACAGGGGGAGAATGAACACTGAAGCTTTCTTT
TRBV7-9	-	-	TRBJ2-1	CASSPWKLLAWVENEQFF	TGTGCCAGCAGCCCCTGGAAGCTACTAGCTTGGGTTGAAAATGAGCAGTTCTTC
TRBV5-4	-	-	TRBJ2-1	CASSLERSSYNEQFF	TGTGCCAGCAGCTTGGAACGGAGCTCCTACAATGAGCAGTTCTTC
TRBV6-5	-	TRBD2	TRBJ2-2	CASRLAGVGGELFF	TGTGCCAGCAGACTAGCGGGAGTTGGCGGGGAGCTGTTTTTT
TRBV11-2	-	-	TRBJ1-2	CASSLMGQYGYTF	TGTGCCAGCAGCTTAATGGGCCAGTATGGCTACACCTTC
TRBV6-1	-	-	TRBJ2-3	CASSVVQVSDTQYF	TGTGCCAGCAGTGTTGTCCAGGTATCGGATACGCAGTATTTT
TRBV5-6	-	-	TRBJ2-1	CASSRLDSYNEQFF	TGTGCCAGCAGCCGACTAGACTCCTACAATGAGCAGTTCTTC
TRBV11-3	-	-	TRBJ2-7	CASSSPDRTIGPSGYEQYF	TGTGCCAGCAGCTCCCCCGACAGGACCATCGGGCCTAGCGGCTACGAGCAGTACTTC
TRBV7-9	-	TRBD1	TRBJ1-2	CASSLAAGTAGYGYTF	TGTGCCAGCAGCTTAGCCGCCGGGACAGCCGGCTATGGCTACACCTTC
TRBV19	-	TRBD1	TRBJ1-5	CASSIDRTGGQPQHF	TGTGCCAGTAGTATAGATAGGACAGGGGGCCAGCCCCAGCATTTT
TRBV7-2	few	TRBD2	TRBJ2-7	CASSFPSMGRDEQYF	TGTGCCAGCAGCTTCCCCTCTATGGGGAGGGACGAGCAGTACTTC
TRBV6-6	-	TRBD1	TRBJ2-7	CASRPGTGSYEQYF	TGTGCCAGCAGACCCGGGACAGGGTCCTACGAGCAGTACTTC
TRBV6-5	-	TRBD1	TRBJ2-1	CASSQRPTGVKQFF	TGTGCCAGCAGCCAAAGGCCGACAGGGGTAAAGCAGTTCTTC
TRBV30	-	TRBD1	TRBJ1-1	CAWGDREAFF	TGTGCCTGGGGGGACAGAGAAGCTTTCTTT
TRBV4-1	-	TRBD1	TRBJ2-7	CASSQGTGEIHMQYF	TGCGCCAGCAGCCAAGGGACAGGGGAAATCCATATGCAGTACTTC
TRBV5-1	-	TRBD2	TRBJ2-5	CASSRGRQREPPHQETQYF	TGCGCCAGCAGCCGAGGGCGTCAGCGGGAGCCTCCCCATCAAGAGACCCAGTACTTC
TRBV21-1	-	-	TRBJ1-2	CASSKGGQGGTNYGYTF	TGTGCCAGCAGCAAAGGGGGACAGGGAGGGACTAACTATGGCTACACCTTC
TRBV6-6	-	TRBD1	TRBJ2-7	CASSYSTGASSEQYF	TGTGCCAGCAGTTACTCGACAGGGGCATCCTCCGAGCAGTACTTC
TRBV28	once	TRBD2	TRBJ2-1	CASSWRTSGMDEQFF	TGTGCCAGCAGTTGGAGGACTAGCGGGATGGATGAGCAGTTCTTC
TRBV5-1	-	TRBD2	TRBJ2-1	CASSSGRRLALYNEQFF	TGCGCCAGCAGCAGCGGACGGCGACTAGCCCTGTACAATGAGCAGTTCTTC
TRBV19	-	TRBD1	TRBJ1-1	CASMGSSGETGRGREGYAEAFF	TGTGCCAGTATGGGGTCGTCCGGGGAAACCGGCAGGGGGCGCGAAGGATACGCTGAAGCTTTCTTT
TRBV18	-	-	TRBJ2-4	CASSPETSANIQYF	TGTGCCAGCTCACCGGAAACTAGTGCAAACATTCAGTACTTC
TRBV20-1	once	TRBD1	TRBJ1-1	CSAQQGVAFF	TGCAGTGCCCAACAGGGGGTTGCTTTCTTT
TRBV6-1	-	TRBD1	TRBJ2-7	CASSWTGDYEQYF	TGTGCCAGCAGTTGGACAGGGGATTACGAGCAGTACTTC